This is a list of T cell receptor beta chains from one sample in a study of molecular identifiers for immune sequencing clone quantification. MiXCR, applied by TCRdb to the PCR reads, yields one record per CDR3 protein. The table lists 300,000 to 350,000 distinct CDR3 sequences, roughly 23% of them singletons. Sequenced: naive CD8+ T cells from blood, with Jurkat cell RNA spiked in. These TCRs come from a human donor in good health. Some libraries in this study had Jurkat cell RNA spiked in. Each CDR3 is given with its conserved first and last residue. The D gene is left open where the match is weak. Rows may omit the clone size; those that give it use once, few, many or a size class.

J | D | V | size | CDR3 | DNA
TRBJ2-3 | - | TRBV6-5 | many | CASSYSSLAIPPDTQYF | TGTGCCAGCAGTTACTCTTCTTTGGCGATTCCCCCGGATACGCAGTATTTT
TRBJ1-2 | TRBD1 | TRBV7-6 | many | CASSLGAGQSYGYTF | TGTGCCAGCAGCTTAGGCGCGGGACAGAGTTATGGCTACACCTTC
TRBJ1-1 | - | TRBV19 | many | CASSTTAGDTEAFF | TGTGCCAGTAGTACGACAGCGGGGGACACTGAAGCTTTCTTT
TRBJ1-1 | - | TRBV6-2/TRBV6-3 | few | CASSEILGAEAFF | TGTGCCAGCAGTGAGATTCTGGGCGCTGAAGCTTTCTTT
TRBJ2-3 | TRBD1 | TRBV7-9 | many | CASSSLDRGDTDTQYF | TGTGCCAGCAGCTCCCTAGACAGGGGGGACACAGATACGCAGTATTTT
TRBJ2-3 | TRBD1 | TRBV13 | many | CASSNRGVEDTQYF | TGTGCCAGCAGCAACAGGGGGGTGGAAGATACGCAGTATTTT
TRBJ2-6 | TRBD2 | TRBV19 | - | CASTSWEGLSSGANVLTF | TGTGCCAGTACCTCTTGGGAGGGGCTGAGCTCTGGGGCCAACGTCCTGACTTTC
TRBJ1-4 | - | TRBV7-9 | many | CASSLVGQAGEKLFF | TGTGCCAGCAGCTTAGTGGGGCAGGCTGGAGAAAAACTGTTTTTT
TRBJ2-3 | TRBD2 | TRBV12-3/TRBV12-4 | - | CASSPLAGTDAQYF | TGTGCCAGCAGCCCCCTAGCGGGCACAGATGCGCAGTATTTT
TRBJ2-7 | TRBD1 | TRBV19 | few | CASSIDLIGQGYEQYF | TGTGCCAGTAGTATAGATCTCATCGGACAGGGCTACGAGCAGTACTTC
TRBJ2-3 | - | TRBV7-7 | few | CASSLGPLGADTQYF | TGTGCTAGCAGCTTAGGGCCTCTCGGTGCAGATACGCAGTATTTT
TRBJ2-3 | - | TRBV19 | - | CASSSYIFTDTQYF | TGTGCCAGTAGTAGCTACATTTTCACAGATACGCAGTATTTT
TRBJ2-3 | - | TRBV29-1 | many | CSVEGQSGTQYF | TGCAGCGTTGAAGGGCAGTCCGGGACGCAGTATTTT
TRBJ2-3 | - | TRBV2 | many | CASSEREEPSTDTQYF | TGTGCCAGCAGTGAGAGGGAGGAACCTAGCACAGATACGCAGTATTTT
TRBJ1-5 | - | TRBV4-1 | many | CASSQDLVGGQPQHF | TGCGCCAGCAGCCAAGATCTGGTAGGAGGTCAGCCCCAGCATTTT
TRBJ1-2 | - | TRBV29-1 | many | CSVEDFPALGYTF | TGCAGCGTTGAAGATTTCCCGGCCCTTGGCTACACCTTC
TRBJ1-1 | TRBD1 | TRBV7-9 | many | CASSLSRDREAFF | TGTGCCAGCAGCTTATCCCGGGACAGAGAAGCTTTCTTT
TRBJ1-4 | - | TRBV7-9 | many | CASSLGDWGFGEKLFF | TGTGCCAGCAGCTTGGGGGATTGGGGCTTTGGTGAAAAACTGTTTTTT
TRBJ2-7 | TRBD1 | TRBV11-1 | many | CASSPGGHEQYF | TGTGCCAGCAGCCCAGGGGGCCACGAGCAGTACTTC
TRBJ2-6 | - | TRBV3-1 | many | CASSQDVFSGANVLTF | TGTGCCAGCAGCCAAGATGTATTCTCTGGGGCCAACGTCCTGACTTTC
TRBJ2-7 | TRBD2 | TRBV19 | many | CASSATSGGAGEQYF | TGTGCCAGTAGTGCAACTAGCGGGGGGGCAGGCGAGCAGTACTTC
TRBJ2-3 | - | TRBV7-9 | many | CASSLVALDTQYF | TGTGCCAGCAGCTTAGTAGCGTTGGATACGCAGTATTTT
TRBJ2-1 | - | TRBV2 | many | CASSPVVSYNEQFF | TGTGCCAGCAGCCCCGTTGTCTCCTACAATGAGCAGTTCTTC
TRBJ2-7 | - | TRBV4-2 | many | CASSQDLLGLSYEQYF | TGTGCCAGCAGCCAAGACCTACTGGGACTGTCCTACGAGCAGTACTTC
TRBJ2-1 | - | TRBV24-1 | many | CATSQPNWSGPYNEQFF | TGTGCCACCTCTCAACCCAATTGGTCGGGACCTTACAATGAGCAGTTCTTC
TRBJ1-3 | - | TRBV11-2 | - | CASSLAGAGNTIYF | TGTGCCAGCAGCTTAGCAGGGGCTGGAAACACCATATATTTT
TRBJ2-1 | - | TRBV20-1 | - | CSANNEQFF | TGCAGTGCCAACAATGAGCAGTTCTTC
TRBJ2-1 | - | TRBV12-3/TRBV12-4 | many | CASSLGPSNEQFF | TGTGCCAGCAGTTTAGGGCCCTCCAATGAGCAGTTCTTC
TRBJ2-7 | - | TRBV4-3 | - | CASSQERPGSYEQYF | TGCGCCAGCAGCCAAGAACGTCCGGGTTCTTACGAGCAGTACTTC
TRBJ2-2 | - | TRBV24-1 | many | CATSDSQGFPNTGELFF | TGTGCCACCAGTGATTCCCAGGGTTTCCCGAACACCGGGGAGCTGTTTTTT
TRBJ1-1 | - | TRBV19 | many | CASTPPQGMLTEAFF | TGTGCCAGTACCCCGCCCCAGGGGATGTTAACTGAAGCCTTCTTT
TRBJ2-7 | TRBD2 | TRBV14 | - | CASSQERGSYYEQYF | TGTGCCAGCAGCCAAGAGCGGGGGAGCTACTACGAGCAGTACTTC
TRBJ1-6 | - | TRBV21-1 | many | CASSKAGPTHSYNSPLHF | TGTGCCAGCAGCAAGGCAGGCCCAACTCACTCCTATAATTCACCCCTCCACTTT
TRBJ2-5 | - | TRBV7-9 | - | CASSSLGGKETQYF | TGTGCCAGCAGCTCCCTAGGCGGGAAGGAGACCCAGTACTTC
TRBJ2-7 | TRBD2 | TRBV5-6 | - | CASSPEPAGDYEQYF | TGTGCCAGCAGCCCCGAGCCAGCGGGGGACTACGAGCAGTACTTC
TRBJ2-3 | TRBD1 | TRBV5-1 | many | CASSSGDRADTDTQYF | TGCGCCAGCAGCTCCGGGGACAGGGCAGACACAGATACGCAGTATTTT
TRBJ2-3 | - | TRBV24-1 | many | CATSDFAADTQYF | TGTGCCACCAGTGATTTTGCTGCAGATACGCAGTATTTT
TRBJ2-7 | - | TRBV4-1 | - | CASSVPGSTYEQYF | TGCGCCAGCAGCGTTCCCGGGAGCACCTACGAGCAGTACTTC
TRBJ2-1 | TRBD1 | TRBV3-1 | - | CASSQGTGKYNEQFF | TGTGCCAGCAGCCAAGGGACAGGCAAATACAATGAGCAGTTCTTC
TRBJ2-5 | - | TRBV27 | few | CASSPSRGAGETQYF | TGTGCCAGCAGCCCAAGCCGGGGGGCCGGTGAGACCCAGTACTTC
TRBJ2-7 | TRBD2 | TRBV9 | - | CASSLGTSGINEQYF | TGTGCCAGCAGCCTTGGGACTAGCGGGATAAACGAGCAGTACTTC
TRBJ2-3 | - | TRBV27 | many | CASSFLAPRSTDTQYF | TGTGCCAGCAGTTTCCTAGCGCCGCGAAGCACAGATACGCAGTATTTT